This T cell receptor beta chain was found in a study of graft-versus-host responses after intestinal transplantation. Across the whole study: Transplantation in recipients was multivisceral, liver-intestinal, or isolated intestinal. Study observations and caveats: There was an association between peak levels of circulating GvH clones and early post-transplant HvG declines.

The data were produced by immunoSEQ multiplex PCR, yet TCRdb's version contains in-frame clones alone and is incomplete. The data show 98,000 or so clones, with more than 85% seen just once and about 0.9% held by the top ten. This CDR3 is 15 amino acids long. Trimming took off 6 bases at V and 1 base at J, with 15 bases between the two ends. The germline CDR1 and CDR2 sequences are MNHNS and SASEGT. There are a few counts of this clone. Its antigen is as yet unknown. Here the sequenced sample was unstimulated CD4+ T cells sorted from spleen or lymph node cells, taken before intestinal transplant. This TCR was recovered from a human donor who received an intestinal transplant. V usage is TRBV6-1 and J usage is TRBJ1-1, with no clear D. The CDR3 loop is CASRGRWVGNTEAFF. Written as DNA, the CDR3 is TGTGCCAGCAGGGGAAGGTGGGTGGGGAACACTGAAGCTTTCTTT.